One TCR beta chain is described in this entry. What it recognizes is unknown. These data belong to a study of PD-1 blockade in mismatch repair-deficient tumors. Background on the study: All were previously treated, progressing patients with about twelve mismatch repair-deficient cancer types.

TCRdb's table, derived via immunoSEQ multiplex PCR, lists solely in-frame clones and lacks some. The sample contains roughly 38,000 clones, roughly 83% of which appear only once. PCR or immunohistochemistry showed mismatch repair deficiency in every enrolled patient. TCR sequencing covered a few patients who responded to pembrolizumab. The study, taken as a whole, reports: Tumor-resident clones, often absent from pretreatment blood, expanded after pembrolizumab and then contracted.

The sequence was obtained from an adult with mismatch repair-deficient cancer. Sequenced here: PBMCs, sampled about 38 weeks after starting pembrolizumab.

The CDR3 region has the DNA TGCGCCAGCAGCTTGGGACAGGGCCGCCTGAGCTACACCTTC. This translates into CASSLGQGRLSYTF. This chain joins TRBV5-1 and TRBJ1-2, with 7 bases fitting TRBD1. CDR3 length equals 14 residues. From germline, CDR1 is SGHRS and CDR2 YFSETQ. J lost 9 bases, V lost 0 bases, and 8 bases had no gene match.